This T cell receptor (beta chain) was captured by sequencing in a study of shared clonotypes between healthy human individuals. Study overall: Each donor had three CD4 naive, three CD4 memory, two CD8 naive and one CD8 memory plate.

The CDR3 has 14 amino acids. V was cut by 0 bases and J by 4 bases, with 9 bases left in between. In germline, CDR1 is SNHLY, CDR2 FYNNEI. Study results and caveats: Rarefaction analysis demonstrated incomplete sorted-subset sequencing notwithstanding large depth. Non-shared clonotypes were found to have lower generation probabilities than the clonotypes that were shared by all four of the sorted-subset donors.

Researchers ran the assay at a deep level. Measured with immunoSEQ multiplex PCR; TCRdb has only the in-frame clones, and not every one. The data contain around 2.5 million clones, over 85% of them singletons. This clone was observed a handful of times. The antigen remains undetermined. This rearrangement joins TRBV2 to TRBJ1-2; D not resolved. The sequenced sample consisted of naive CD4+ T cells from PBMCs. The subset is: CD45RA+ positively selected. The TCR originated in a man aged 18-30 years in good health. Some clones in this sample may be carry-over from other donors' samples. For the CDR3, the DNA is TGTGCCAGCAGTGAAGCAGAGCGGCTCTATGGCTACACCTTC. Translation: CASSEAERLYGYTF. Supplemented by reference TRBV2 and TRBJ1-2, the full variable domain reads EPEVTQTPSHQVTQMGQEVILRCVPISNHLYFYWYRQILGQKVEFLVSFYNNEISEKSEIFDDQFSVERPDGSNFTLKIRSTKLEDSAMYFCASSEAERLYGYTFGSGTRLTVV.